What follows is one T cell receptor beta chain and its context. Between the trimmed V and J ends, which lost 4 bases and 3 bases, there was a span of 17 bases. Germline V CDR1 and CDR2: LGHNA, YSLEER. The CDR3 consists of 16 residues. Together with a sample-barcoded 5' primer, a J-beta primer mix was included in a second PCR lasting about 6 to 11 cycles. Each CDR3 protein gets one entry after TCRdb re-called the 5' RACE reads with MiXCR. Of hundreds of thousands of distinct CDR3 sequences listed, roughly 64% are singletons. Every participating donor contributed approximately 10 milliliters of peripheral blood through a draw. PBMCs, at least 7 million per sample, were isolated. There were at least 5.5 micrograms of total RNA extracted from every sample. This record belongs to a study of blood T cells in healthy people across ages. For the study at large: About one barcoded beta molecule was captured per two T cells (by template switching).

The chain is built from TRBV4-3 and TRBJ2-3; possibly TRBD1 for D (6 bases). The sample taken for sequencing was blood. The clonotype comes from a young man in good health. The CDR3 protein is CASSPMAGAGTDTQYF. CDR3 sequence (DNA): TGCGCCAGCAGCCCGATGGCAGGGGCAGGGACAGATACGCAGTATTTT.